Listed below are T cell receptor beta chains from one sample, sequenced in a study of Ad26.COV2.S vaccination and SARS-CoV-2 variants. Profiled with immunoSEQ multiplex PCR; TCRdb holds only in-frame clones, not every one. The repertoire has roughly 350,000 clones, around 86% of them found once; the top ten carry around 3.5%. This sample comprised peripheral blood, obtained in a trial of Ad26.COV2.S vaccine versus placebo. Every receptor here comes from a person between 18 and 60 years old who received the Ad26.COV2.S COVID-19 vaccine or a placebo. The CDR3 runs from the conserved cysteine through the conserved F or W. D genes are given only for firm matches. Not every row has a clone size; where given, it reads once, few, many or a size class.

.	TRBV9	.	TRBJ1-1	TGTGCCAGCAGCATAACAGTGGGAGGGAACACTGAAGCTTTCTTT	CASSITVGGNTEAFF
.	TRBV7-3	.	TRBJ2-7	TGTGCCAGCAGCCCCGGAGGGGGCACCTACGAGCAGTACTTC	CASSPGGGTYEQYF
.	TRBV12-5	TRBD2	TRBJ2-5	TGTGCTAGTGGTTCCGGACTAGTTTTTGAGACCCAGTACTTC	CASGSGLVFETQYF
.	TRBV5-5	TRBD2	TRBJ2-7	TGTGCCAGCACCCGAACCTGGGGACTAGAAACCTACGAGCAGTACTTC	CASTRTWGLETYEQYF
.	TRBV29-1	.	TRBJ2-7	TGCAGCGTTACTACAACCTACGAGCAGTACTTC	CSVTTTYEQYF
.	TRBV25-1	.	TRBJ1-2	TGTGCCAGCAGCGGCCCTGGGAGTAACTATGGCTACACCTTC	CASSGPGSNYGYTF
.	TRBV6-6	.	TRBJ1-2	TGTGCCAGCACACCCGGGGGCGGCAACTATGGCTACACCTTC	CASTPGGGNYGYTF
.	TRBV12-3/TRBV12-4	TRBD1	TRBJ1-1	TGTGCCAGCAGTACAGGGACAGGGCTGGGGGCTTTCTTT	CASSTGTGLGAFF
.	TRBV7-3	.	TRBJ2-7	TGTGCCAGCAGCCCCCCAGGTGGGAACGAGCAGTACTTC	CASSPPGGNEQYF
once	TRBV24-1	.	TRBJ2-7	TGTGCCACCAGTTCAGGAGCCTACGAGCAGTACTTC	CATSSGAYEQYF
.	TRBV6-6	TRBD1	TRBJ1-4	TGTGCCAGCAGTTACCCCCCGGACAGGGGTGAAAAACTGTTTTTT	CASSYPPDRGEKLFF
.	TRBV11-2	.	TRBJ1-4	TGTGCCAGCAGCTTGGAGGGCAGGGCTAATGAAAAACTGTTTTTT	CASSLEGRANEKLFF
few	TRBV20-1	.	TRBJ2-7	TGCAGTGCTAGGGATTCCTACGAGCAGTACTTC	CSARDSYEQYF
.	TRBV6-4	.	TRBJ1-1	TGTGCCAGCAGCCACACAAAACAATGGACTGAAGCTTTCTTT	CASSHTKQWTEAFF
.	TRBV2	.	TRBJ1-6	TGTGCCAGCAGGGCGGCGCGATCACCCCTCCACTTT	CASRAARSPLHF
.	TRBV3-1/TRBV3-2	TRBD2	TRBJ2-2	TGTGCCAGCAGCCTGGGACTAGCGGGGGGACTGAACACCGGGGAGCTGTTTTTT	CASSLGLAGGLNTGELFF
.	TRBV9	TRBD1	TRBJ1-4	TGTGCCAGCAGCGTAGATATCGGGACAGGAACTAATGAAAAACTGTTTTTT	CASSVDIGTGTNEKLFF